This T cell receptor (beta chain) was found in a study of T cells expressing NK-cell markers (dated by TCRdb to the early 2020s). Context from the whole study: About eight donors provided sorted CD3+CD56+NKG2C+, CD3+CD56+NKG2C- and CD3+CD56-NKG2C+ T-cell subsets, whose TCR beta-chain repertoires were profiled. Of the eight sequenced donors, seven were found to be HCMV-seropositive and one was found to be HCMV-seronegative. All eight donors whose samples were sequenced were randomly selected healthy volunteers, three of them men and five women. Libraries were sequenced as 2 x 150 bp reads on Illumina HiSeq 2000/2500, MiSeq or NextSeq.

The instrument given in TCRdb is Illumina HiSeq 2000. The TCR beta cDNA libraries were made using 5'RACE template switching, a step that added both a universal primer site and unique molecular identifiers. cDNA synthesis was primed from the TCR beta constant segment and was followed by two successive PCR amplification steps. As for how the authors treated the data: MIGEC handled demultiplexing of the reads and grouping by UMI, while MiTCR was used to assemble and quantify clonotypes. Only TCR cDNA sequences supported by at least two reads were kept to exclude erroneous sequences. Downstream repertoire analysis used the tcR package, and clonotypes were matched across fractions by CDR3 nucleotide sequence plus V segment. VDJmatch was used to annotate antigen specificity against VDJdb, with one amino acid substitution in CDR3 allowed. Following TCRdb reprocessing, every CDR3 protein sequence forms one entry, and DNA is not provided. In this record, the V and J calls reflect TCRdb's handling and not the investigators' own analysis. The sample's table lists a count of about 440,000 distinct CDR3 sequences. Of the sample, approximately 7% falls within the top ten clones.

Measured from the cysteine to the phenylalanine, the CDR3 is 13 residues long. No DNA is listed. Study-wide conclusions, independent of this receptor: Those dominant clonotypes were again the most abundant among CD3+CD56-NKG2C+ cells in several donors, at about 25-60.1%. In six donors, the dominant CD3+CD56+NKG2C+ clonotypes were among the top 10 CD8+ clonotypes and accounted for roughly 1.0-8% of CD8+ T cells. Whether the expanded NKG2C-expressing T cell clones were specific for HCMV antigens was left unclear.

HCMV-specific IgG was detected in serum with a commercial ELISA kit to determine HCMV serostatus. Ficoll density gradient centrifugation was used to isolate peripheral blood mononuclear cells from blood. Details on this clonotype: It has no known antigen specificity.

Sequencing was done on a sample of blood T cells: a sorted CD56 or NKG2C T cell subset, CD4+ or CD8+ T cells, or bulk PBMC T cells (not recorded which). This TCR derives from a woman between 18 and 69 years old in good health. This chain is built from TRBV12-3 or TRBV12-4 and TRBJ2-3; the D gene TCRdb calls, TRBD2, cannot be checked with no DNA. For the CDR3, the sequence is CASSRTSGGTQYF.